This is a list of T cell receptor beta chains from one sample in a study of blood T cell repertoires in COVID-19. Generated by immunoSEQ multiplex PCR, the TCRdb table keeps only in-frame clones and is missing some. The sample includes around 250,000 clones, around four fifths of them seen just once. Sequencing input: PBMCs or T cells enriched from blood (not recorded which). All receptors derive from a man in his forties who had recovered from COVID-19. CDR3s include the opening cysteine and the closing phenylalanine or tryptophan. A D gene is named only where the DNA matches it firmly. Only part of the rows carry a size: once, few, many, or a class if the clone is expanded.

TGTGCCAGCAGCCTCCTAAACAGGGGGCGCGTTGAAGCTTTCTTT | CASSLLNRGRVEAFF | - | TRBJ1-1 | TRBD1 | TRBV14
TGTGCCAGCAGCTTATTCCAGTTAGGAACAGGCGGTGAGCAGTTCTTC | CASSLFQLGTGGEQFF | - | TRBJ2-1 | - | TRBV7-2
TGTGCCAGCAGTTTATTCGGACTGTCTAATGAAAAACTGTTTTTT | CASSLFGLSNEKLFF | once | TRBJ1-4 | - | TRBV27
TGTGCCAGCAGCCTAGACAGGGGGAGGAATGAAAAACTGTTTTTT | CASSLDRGRNEKLFF | - | TRBJ1-4 | TRBD1 | TRBV7-2
TGTGCCAGCAGCCCGGGGGTAGGGCTAGCGGGACGCAATGAGCAGTTCTTC | CASSPGVGLAGRNEQFF | few | TRBJ2-1 | TRBD2 | TRBV3-1/TRBV3-2
TGTGCCCGGACTGCCCTGCGGGATACGCAGTATTTT | CARTALRDTQYF | once | TRBJ2-3 | - | TRBV30
TGTGCCAGCAGTTTAGCCACAGGGGCCGAGGCTTTCTTT | CASSLATGAEAFF | - | TRBJ1-1 | TRBD1 | TRBV12-3/TRBV12-4
TGTGCCAGCAGCCGACAGGCAAACACCATATATTTT | CASSRQANTIYF | - | TRBJ1-3 | - | TRBV6-2/TRBV6-3
TGCGCCAGCAGCCTTGGGAGAGGGGATACGCAGTATTTT | CASSLGRGDTQYF | - | TRBJ2-3 | - | TRBV5-1
TGTGCCAGCACCTTGCGACTTGGGGCTAGCGGGACCAATGAGCAGTTCTTC | CASTLRLGASGTNEQFF | once | TRBJ2-1 | TRBD2 | TRBV7-9
TGTGCCAGCAGTTTTAGTCGTATCGCCGCGAACACCGGGGAGCTGTTTTTT | CASSFSRIAANTGELFF | - | TRBJ2-2 | - | TRBV28
TGTGCCAGCAGTGAAGGTGGAGCTGAAGCTTTCTTT | CASSEGGAEAFF | few | TRBJ1-1 | - | TRBV6-1
TGTGCCAGCAGTGCGACAGGGAAGGACGGCTACACCTTC | CASSATGKDGYTF | - | TRBJ1-2 | TRBD1 | TRBV28
TGCAGTGCTAGTTTCAGGCGAAACACCATATATTTT | CSASFRRNTIYF | - | TRBJ1-3 | - | TRBV20-1
TGTGCCAGCAGCACGAGGCTTAGGGGCTACACCTTC | CASSTRLRGYTF | once | TRBJ1-2 | - | TRBV9
TGCGCCAGCCGGGACAGCTATGGCTACACCTTC | CASRDSYGYTF | - | TRBJ1-2 | TRBD1 | TRBV5-1
TGTGCCAGCAGCTTGGTAGGGCAGGGATCTCCTCCGGGGCAGTACTTC | CASSLVGQGSPPGQYF | - | TRBJ2-7 | - | TRBV7-9
TGTGCCAGCAGTGGCGGGGGGAAATCCTACGAGCAGTACTTC | CASSGGGKSYEQYF | once | TRBJ2-7 | TRBD2 | TRBV2
TGTGCCAGCAGTCGCCCGGGACTAGCGGCTAGCACAGATACGCAGTATTTT | CASSRPGLAASTDTQYF | few | TRBJ2-3 | TRBD2 | TRBV28
TGTGCCAGCAGCCCCCAGGCCGGAGCGGGGTGGGGTGAGCAGTTCTTC | CASSPQAGAGWGEQFF | - | TRBJ2-1 | TRBD2 | TRBV7-6
TGTGCCAGCAGCCCCTTAACACAGGGGAACTATGGCTACACCTTC | CASSPLTQGNYGYTF | - | TRBJ1-2 | - | TRBV21-1
TGCAGCGTTGAACTTGTTCCGGGACTAGTGTCCCCGTACGAGCAGTACTTC | CSVELVPGLVSPYEQYF | - | TRBJ2-7 | TRBD2 | TRBV29-1
TGTGCCAGTAGTTCCTCGACGGGGGTCTATGGCTACACCTTC | CASSSSTGVYGYTF | - | TRBJ1-2 | - | TRBV19
TGTGCCAGCAGTTCGCAGCCCAGGGTTCAGCCCCAGCATTTT | CASSSQPRVQPQHF | - | TRBJ1-5 | - | TRBV6-5
TGTGCCAGCAGCCCAGGACAGCGCTATGGCTACACCTTC | CASSPGQRYGYTF | - | TRBJ1-2 | - | TRBV5-4
TGTGCCAGCAGCGTAGAAGGTCGGACTACTAGCACAGATACGCAGTATTTT | CASSVEGRTTSTDTQYF | - | TRBJ2-3 | - | TRBV9
TGTGCCAGCAGTCGACTAGGGGTGGGCGAGCAGTACTTC | CASSRLGVGEQYF | medium-sized | TRBJ2-7 | - | TRBV12-3/TRBV12-4
TGTGCCAGCAGTTTACATAGCAATCAGCCCCAGCATTTT | CASSLHSNQPQHF | - | TRBJ1-5 | - | TRBV27
TGTGCCAGCAGCAGAACGACAGACGGGTATGGCTACACCTTC | CASSRTTDGYGYTF | - | TRBJ1-2 | - | TRBV7-3
TGTGCCAGCAGCTCGAGAGGGGGCCGCACACCCCTCCACTTT | CASSSRGGRTPLHF | - | TRBJ1-6 | TRBD1 | TRBV5-8
TGTGCCAGCAGCGTATCCATAGGCGGGGAGAACACCGGGGAGCTGTTTTTT | CASSVSIGGENTGELFF | - | TRBJ2-2 | - | TRBV9
TGTGCCAGTAGCGGGACGGGAGGTGAAAAACTGTTTTTT | CASSGTGGEKLFF | - | TRBJ1-4 | - | TRBV19
TGTGCCAGCACTACAGGGGTGGGATGGCACAATGAGCAGTTCTTC | CASTTGVGWHNEQFF | - | TRBJ2-1 | TRBD1 | TRBV27